Shown below are 20 T cell receptor beta chains from a single sample sequenced in a study of cytomegalovirus exposure and HLA in healthy donors. Amplification used 60 Vbeta primers and 13 Jbeta primers. Profiling relied on immunoSEQ multiplex PCR, and the TCRdb table lists in-frame clones only, not all of them. This sample yields fewer than 100,000 clones, of which almost 80% are seen a single time; about 6.1% belongs to the top ten. Sequencing used PBMCs. Receptors were obtained from a female donor in good health and CMV-seronegative.

The genes are TRBV11-2 and TRBJ2-7; D possibly corresponds to TRBD1 (6 bases). Trimming took 5 bases from V and 5 from J, leaving 19 bases between them. Per the germline V gene, CDR1 is SGHAT and CDR2 is FQNNGV. This CDR3 region has 15 residues. The CDR3 nucleotides are TGTGCCAGCAGCCTGCCCACAGGGTTAGTCCACGAGCAGTACTTC. It yields the protein CASSLPTGLVHEQYF.

The V call is TRBV6-1, the J call TRBJ1-1, with D maybe TRBD1 (5 bases). This CDR3 is 13 amino acids long. With 2 bases removed from V and 7 bases from J, the gap between germline ends came to 11 bases. Germline V CDR1 and CDR2: MNHNS, SASEGT. CDR3 region: CASSELGRGEAFF. The CDR3 DNA follows: TGTGCCAGCAGTGAATTGGGAAGGGGTGAAGCTTTCTTT.

The chain has TRBV7-9 and TRBJ2-5, with D unresolved. The germline gives CDR1 SEHNR, CDR2 FQNEAQ (reference sequence). CDR3 length: 13 amino acids. V was pared by 1 base and J by 1 base, with 4 bases between. The CDR3 here is CASSLDTQETQYF. CDR3 bases: TGTGCCAGCAGCTTAGACACCCAAGAGACCCAGTACTTC.

The V call is TRBV7-2, the J call TRBJ2-7, with D possibly matching TRBD1 (6 bases). The CDR3 runs 15 residues. The germline V gene has CDR1 SGHTA and CDR2 FQGNSA. The V end was cut by 3 bases, the J end by 1 base, with 13 bases between. The CDR3 sequence: CASSLGRTVSYEQYF. CDR3 nucleotide sequence: TGTGCCAGCAGCTTGGGTCGGACAGTATCCTACGAGCAGTACTTC.

This clone was found a few times. This rearrangement joins TRBV6-5 to TRBJ1-2; D is uncertain. The germline gives CDR1 MNHEY, CDR2 SVGAGI. The CDR3 is 14 residues long. Trimming removed 5 bases at V and 2 bases at J, with 12 bases between. In DNA form, the CDR3 reads TGTGCCAGCAGTCACGACATTGTGAACTATGGCTACACCTTC. Encoded protein: CASSHDIVNYGYTF.

The chain links TRBV5-4 to TRBJ2-3; TRBD1 agrees at 11 bases. The CDR3 is 15 residues long. V dropped 4 bases and J dropped 3; count of bases not matched to a gene: 4. Germline V CDR1 and CDR2: SGHNT, YYREEE (reference sequence). The CDR3 is CASSPDRGLTDTQYF. CDR3 in DNA: TGTGCCAGCAGCCCGGACAGGGGGCTTACAGATACGCAGTATTTT. Based on the CDR3 plus reference TRBV5-4 and TRBJ2-3, the full variable domain is ETGVTQSPTHLIKTRGQQVTLRCSSQSGHNTVSWYQQALGQGPQFIFQYYREEENGRGNFPPRFSGLQFPNYSSELNVNALELDDSALYLCASSPDRGLTDTQYFGPGTRLTVL.

The rearrangement uses TRBV7-2 and TRBJ1-2; maybe TRBD1 (5 bases). Germline CDR1 SGHTA, CDR2 FQGNSA. V shed 5 bases and J shed 6 bases, with 16 bases lying between them. The CDR3 has 14 amino acids. The CDR3 is CASSKGLAVNGYTF. In DNA, the CDR3 is TGTGCCAGCAGCAAGGGGCTCGCGGTGAATGGCTACACCTTC.

The chain employs TRBV27 and TRBJ1-6, with D possibly matching TRBD1 (6 bases). CDR3 length: 14 residues. V lost 0 bases, J lost 10 bases, and 10 bases lay in between. Germline lookup yields CDR1 MNHEY and CDR2 SMNVEV (reference sequence). The CDR3 nucleotides are TGTGCCAGCAGTTTATCTCCAACAGGGTCACCCCTCCACTTT. Its protein product is CASSLSPTGSPLHF.

The chain couples TRBV5-6 to TRBJ2-7; D remains ambiguous. V lost 0 bases, J lost 5 bases, and 12 bases lay in between. Germline V gives CDR1 SGHDT, CDR2 YYEEEE. There are 14 residues in the CDR3. CDR3 in DNA: TGTGCCAGCAGCTTGGCCGGGTTGGTCCACGAGCAGTACTTC. Protein sequence: CASSLAGLVHEQYF.

The V gene is TRBV6-6, the J gene TRBJ1-5, with 7 bases fitting TRBD1. There are 15 residues in the CDR3. V gave up 4 bases and J gave up 7 bases; unmatched junction bases: 10. Germline values: CDR1 MNHNY, CDR2 SVGAGI (reference sequence). In nucleotides, the CDR3 is TGTGCCAGCAGTTTAGGGGGGCAGGGGGACCAGCCCCAGCATTTT. Encoded protein: CASSLGGQGDQPQHF.

This rearrangement joins TRBV28 to TRBJ1-4, with a possible D match to TRBD1 (6 bases). V lost 4 bases and J 0 bases, leaving 21 bases between the germline ends. The CDR3 covers 19 residues. Per the germline V gene, CDR1 is MDHEN and CDR2 is SYDVKM. DNA of the CDR3: TGTGCCAGCAGTTCCTTCGGACAGCTTGGAAGTGCAACTAATGAAAAACTGTTTTTT. It translates to CASSSFGQLGSATNEKLFF.

V is TRBV6-5 and J is TRBJ2-7; maybe TRBD1 (5 bases). CDR1 is MNHEY, CDR2 SVGAGI, per germline. This CDR3 is 14 amino acids long. V dropped 8 bases and J dropped 5 bases, with 19 bases sitting between them. CDR3 DNA: TGTGCCAGCTCAGGGAACTTCCTGTCCCACGAGCAGTACTTC. Encoded protein: CASSGNFLSHEQYF.

The chain combines TRBV6-5 with TRBJ1-1; TRBD1 aligns across 8 bases. The CDR3 consists of 15 residues. V lost 6 bases and J lost 5; bases outside the gene matches: 11. Germline CDR1 MNHEY, CDR2 SVGAGI. The CDR3 loop reads CASRTPGQEGTEAFF. The DNA for the CDR3 is TGTGCCAGCAGAACCCCGGGACAGGAGGGGACTGAAGCTTTCTTT.

J is TRBJ1-1 and V is TRBV18, with D maybe TRBD1 (5 bases). The germline V gene has CDR1 KGHSH and CDR2 LQKENI. The ends were cut back, 6 bases at V and 1 base at J, with 15 bases in the middle. The CDR3 sequence is 15 residues long. The CDR3 sequence is CASSPQTTENTEAFF. In DNA form, the CDR3 reads TGTGCCAGCTCCCCCCAAACGACAGAGAACACTGAAGCTTTCTTT.

CDR3: CASSYRGNQPQHF. Written as DNA, the CDR3 is TGTGCCAGCAGTTACCGGGGCAATCAGCCCCAGCATTTT. The chain employs TRBV27 and TRBJ1-5, with unresolved D. Germline loops: CDR1 MNHEY, CDR2 SMNVEV (reference sequence). The CDR3 length is 13 residues. Trimming shortened V by 4 bases and J by 2 bases, and 6 bases separated the two germline ends.

The chain joins TRBV4-1 to TRBJ2-3, with a tentative D call TRBD2 (6 bases). With 0 bases removed from V and 10 bases from J, the gap between germline ends came to 11 bases. CDR1 and CDR2 (germline): MGHRA, YSYEKL. CDR3 length: 13 amino acids. The CDR3 here is CASSQDKGGSQYF. Here the CDR3 DNA reads TGCGCCAGCAGCCAAGATAAGGGAGGATCGCAGTATTTT.

The chain couples TRBV19 to TRBJ2-2, with no clear D. Germline CDR1 reads LNHDA; CDR2 reads SQIVND (reference sequence). CDR3 length: 15 residues. With 3 bases removed from V and 2 bases from J, the gap between germline ends came to 10 bases. For the CDR3, the DNA is TGTGCCAGTAGTATGATAACAGCTAACACCGGGGAGCTGTTTTTT. Its protein product is CASSMITANTGELFF.

V usage is TRBV2 and J usage is TRBJ1-5, with a possible D match to TRBD1 (6 bases). Trimming took 6 bases from V and 2 from J, leaving 8 bases between them. This CDR3 has 13 residues. The germline V gene has CDR1 SNHLY and CDR2 FYNNEI. This CDR3 is CASRQGGNQPQHF. CDR3 DNA sequence: TGTGCCAGCAGACAGGGTGGCAATCAGCCCCAGCATTTT.

CDR3 DNA sequence: TGCGCCAGCAGCTTTAGCGGGGGGCAAGAGACCCAGTACTTC. Protein sequence: CASSFSGGQETQYF. The rearrangement uses TRBV5-1 and TRBJ2-5; 10 nucleotides match TRBD2. The V segment lost 2 bases and the J segment 2 bases; nucleotides outside the gene matches: 0. This CDR3 spans 14 amino acids. Germline lookup yields CDR1 SGHRS and CDR2 YFSETQ. Using reference TRBV5-1 and TRBJ2-5 for the parts outside the CDR3, the full variable domain is KAGVTQTPRYLIKTRGQQVTLSCSPISGHRSVSWYQQTPGQGLQFLFEYFSETQRNKGNFPGRFSGRQFSNSRSEMNVSTLELGDSALYLCASSFSGGQETQYFGPGTRLLVL.

The chain recombines TRBV5-6 with TRBJ1-4; D is perhaps TRBD1 (5 bases). The germline V gene encodes CDR1 SGHDT and CDR2 YYEEEE. The CDR3 spans 14 residues. The V end lost 1 base, the J end lost 7 bases, and 11 bases lay between the germline ends. CDR3 residues: CASSLWGRGEKLFF. The CDR3 bases are TGTGCCAGCAGCTTGTGGGGTAGGGGTGAAAAACTGTTTTTT.